This TCR beta chain was retrieved from a study of blood T cell repertoires in COVID-19 (dated by TCRdb to between 2020 and 2021). The study in broad terms: The collaborator samples originated in the United States, Italy and Spain and spanned the acute and convalescent phases of COVID-19. The material from the prospective study consisted of cDNA or gDNA derived from T cells, B-cell-depleted T cells, or PBMCs. The dataset comprised deeply sampled blood TCRbeta repertoires from subjects exposed to, actively infected with, or recovered from COVID-19. The repertoires were made available in a free public database intended to serve as a resource for research on the immune response to SARS-CoV-2. The samples were drawn from the first 160 participants of the ongoing ImmuneRACE study and from 1,254 subjects provided by 6 global collaborators. Nearly every sample came with metadata listing a de-identified subject ID, COVID-19 status, age in years and sex. Where HLA class I and class II types were available, the types were taken from metadata supplied by the sample provider, not from assay-based typing.

The immunoSEQ Assay, a bias-controlled multiplex PCR, was used to amplify TCRbeta CDR3 regions from genomic DNA. From the authors' description of their analysis: Within the assay, amplification of reference gene primers was used to estimate how many nucleated cells each sample contained. Sequence reads were collapsed and filtered to measure the absolute abundance of every unique TCRbeta CDR3 rearrangement. For each sample, productive Simpson clonality was calculated by taking the square root of Simpson's diversity index across productive rearrangements. This is the immuneACCESS table as TCRdb keeps it, with only in-frame sequences that have V and J called. A part of the clones is gone; compared with another copy, unresolved V genes explain less than half, and the rest is unexplained. The DNA was the basis for D and trimming; V, J and clone size are from that table. For this sample there are around 31,000 clones; just over 90% appear just once. The ten largest account for under 4.5% of the sample.

Paper-wide results and their limitations: The quantity of clinical and demographic metadata differed by source and by participant and was supplied without curation.

A note on this clone: No antigen is known for it. Per-base quality was not reported, and no clone a single base away is much larger than it.

The trim is 1 base for V and 8 bases for J, with a gap of 8 bases between the germline ends. The germline V gene (reference sequence) yields LGHDT for CDR1 and YNNKEL for CDR2. From cysteine to phenylalanine, the CDR3 is 12 amino acids long. Solely the CDR3 DNA is kept, with 36 bases framed from the first base. Collaborating institutions collected whole blood in K2EDTA tubes following their own protocols. Collaborator samples were shipped for TCRbeta analysis as frozen whole blood, isolated PBMCs, or DNA extracted from either sample type. The clonotype comes from a man in his 60s with acute or convalescent COVID-19. The chain employs TRBV3-1 (or the pseudogene TRBV3-2) and TRBJ1-2; TRBD1 is a possible D gene, resting on 6 matching bases. Sequenced: peripheral blood. The sequenced DNA is TGTGCCAGCAGCCAAGTCACAGGGGGCTACACCTTC. Its product reads: CASSQVTGGYTF.